This T cell receptor beta chain was profiled in a study of beta chain features in type 1 diabetes. Study-wide background: Healthy donors and patients had similar age, gender and cell yields.

General study findings and limits: In every one of the four CD4+ subsets, TCRB CDR3s were moderately but significantly shorter in Type 1 diabetes patients. No resolution was reached here on whether HLA type influences TCRB rearrangement.

A few counts support this clone. Its antigen is undetermined. The whole isolated RNA underwent reverse transcription, so sequencing captured expressed TCRB transcripts. About 3.57 million reads per sample were averaged for naive, central memory and regulatory samples. Clones were sequenced by immunoSEQ multiplex PCR, and TCRdb holds only the in-frame ones, with some missing. The sample holds more than 250,000 clones; approximately 25% are singletons and the top ten take over 0.01%. Purity exceeding 95% was reached by all sorted populations. The sequence came from a woman younger than 45 with type 1 diabetes. Sequences were obtained from naive CD4+ T cells from blood.

Here the CDR3 DNA reads TGTGCCACCAGCAGAGCGGAAACCCATGGAATGAGGGAAGCTTTCTTT. Translated, it gives CATSRAETHGMREAFF. V gene TRBV15 combines with J gene TRBJ1-1; D is unresolved. In germline, CDR1 is LNHNV, CDR2 YYDKDF (reference sequence). This CDR3 has 16 residues. Trimming stripped 1 base from V and 8 bases from J, with 20 bases between.